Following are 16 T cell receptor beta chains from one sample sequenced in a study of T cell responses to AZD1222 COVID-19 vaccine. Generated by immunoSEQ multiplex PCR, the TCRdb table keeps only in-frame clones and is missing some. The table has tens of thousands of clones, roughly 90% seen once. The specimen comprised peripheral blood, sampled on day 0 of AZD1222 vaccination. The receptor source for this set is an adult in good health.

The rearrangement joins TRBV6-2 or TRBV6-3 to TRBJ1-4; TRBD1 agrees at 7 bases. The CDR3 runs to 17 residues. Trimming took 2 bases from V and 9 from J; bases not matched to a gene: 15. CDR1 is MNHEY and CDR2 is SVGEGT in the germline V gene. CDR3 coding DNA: TGTGCCAGCAGTTACCCCCAGGGGGGCCGTCCTGATCAAAAACTGTTTTTT. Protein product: CASSYPQGGRPDQKLFF.

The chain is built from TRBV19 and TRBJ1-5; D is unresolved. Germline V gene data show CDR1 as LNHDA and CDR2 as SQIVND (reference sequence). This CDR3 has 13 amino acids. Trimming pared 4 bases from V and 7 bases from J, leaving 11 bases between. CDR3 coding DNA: TGTGCCAGTAGTAGTTCGGGCCCGCAGCCCCAGCATTTT. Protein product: CASSSSGPQPQHF.

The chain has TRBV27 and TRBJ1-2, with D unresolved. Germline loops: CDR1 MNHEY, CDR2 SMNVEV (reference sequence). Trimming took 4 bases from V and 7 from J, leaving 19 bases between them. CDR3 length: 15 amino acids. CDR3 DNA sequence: TGTGCCAGCAGTTCCCGTAGCAGCAGCGGCGTTGGCTACACCTTC. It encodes CASSSRSSSGVGYTF.

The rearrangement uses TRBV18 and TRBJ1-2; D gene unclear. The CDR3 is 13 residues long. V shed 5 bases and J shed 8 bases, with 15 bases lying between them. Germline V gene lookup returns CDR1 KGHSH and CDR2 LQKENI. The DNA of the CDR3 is TGTGCCAGCTCAGAAAAGACATCTTCCGGCTACACCTTC. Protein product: CASSEKTSSGYTF. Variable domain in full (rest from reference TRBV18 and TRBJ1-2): NAGVMQNPRHLVRRRGQEARLRCSPMKGHSHVYWYRQLPEEGLKFMVYLQKENIIDESGMPKERFSAEFPKEGPSILRIQQVVRGDSAAYFCASSEKTSSGYTFGSGTRLTVV.

The CDR3 spells CASRLDMLNTEAFF. The DNA of the CDR3 is TGTGCCAGCAGGCTCGACATGTTGAACACTGAAGCTTTCTTT. V usage is TRBV6-5 and J usage is TRBJ1-1; D not certain. CDR3 length equals 14 residues. V was pared by 6 bases and J by 0 bases, with 11 bases between. CDR1 is MNHEY, CDR2 SVGAGI, per germline.

CDR3 sequence reads: CASSQGLAGVNTGELFF. In DNA, the CDR3 is TGCGCCAGCAGCCAAGGACTAGCGGGGGTCAACACCGGGGAGCTGTTTTTT. The rearrangement links TRBV4-3 to TRBJ2-2; TRBD2 matches at 12 bases. This CDR3 region has 17 residues. Per the germline V gene, CDR1 is LGHNA and CDR2 is YSLEER. The junction had 2 bases not matched to a gene; V was cut back by 1 base and J by 2 bases.

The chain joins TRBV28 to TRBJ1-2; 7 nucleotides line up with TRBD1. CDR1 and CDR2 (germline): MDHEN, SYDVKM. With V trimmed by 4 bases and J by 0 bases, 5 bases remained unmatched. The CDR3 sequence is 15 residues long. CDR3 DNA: TGTGCCAGCAGTTCCGGGACAGCTTCTAACTATGGCTACACCTTC. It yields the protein CASSSGTASNYGYTF.

The CDR3 region has the DNA TGTGCCAGCAGTTCCAACTCCTACGAGCAGTACTTC. It codes for CASSSNSYEQYF. The chain is built from TRBV6-2 or TRBV6-3 and TRBJ2-7; D remains ambiguous. The germline gives CDR1 MNHEY, CDR2 SVGEGT. The CDR3 runs to 12 residues. Trimming left V 4 bases short and J 0 bases short, with 4 bases between.

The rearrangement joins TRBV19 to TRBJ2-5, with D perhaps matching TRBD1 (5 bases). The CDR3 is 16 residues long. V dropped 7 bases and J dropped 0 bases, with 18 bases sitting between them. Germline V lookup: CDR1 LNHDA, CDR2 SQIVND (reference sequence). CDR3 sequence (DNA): TGTGCCAGTAACAAATGGGGCAGAGACTACCAAGAGACCCAGTACTTC. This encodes CASNKWGRDYQETQYF.

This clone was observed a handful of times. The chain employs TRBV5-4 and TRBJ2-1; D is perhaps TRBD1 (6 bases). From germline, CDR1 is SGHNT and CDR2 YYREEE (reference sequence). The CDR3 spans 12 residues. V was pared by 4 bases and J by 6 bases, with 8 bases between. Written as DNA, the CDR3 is TGTGCCAGCAGCATGGACAGCAATGAGCAGTTCTTC. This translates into CASSMDSNEQFF.

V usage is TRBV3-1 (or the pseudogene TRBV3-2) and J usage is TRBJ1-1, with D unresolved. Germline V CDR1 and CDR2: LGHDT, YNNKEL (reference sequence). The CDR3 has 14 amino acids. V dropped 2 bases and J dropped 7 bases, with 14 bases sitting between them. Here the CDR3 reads CASSQRVNRDEAFF. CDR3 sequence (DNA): TGTGCCAGCAGCCAAAGGGTAAATCGGGATGAAGCTTTCTTT.

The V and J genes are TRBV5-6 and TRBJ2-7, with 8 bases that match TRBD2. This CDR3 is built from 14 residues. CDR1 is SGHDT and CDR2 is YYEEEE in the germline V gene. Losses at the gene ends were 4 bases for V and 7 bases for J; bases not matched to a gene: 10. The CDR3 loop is CASSPGLEAGEQYF. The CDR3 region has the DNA TGTGCCAGCAGCCCGGGACTAGAGGCGGGTGAGCAGTACTTC.

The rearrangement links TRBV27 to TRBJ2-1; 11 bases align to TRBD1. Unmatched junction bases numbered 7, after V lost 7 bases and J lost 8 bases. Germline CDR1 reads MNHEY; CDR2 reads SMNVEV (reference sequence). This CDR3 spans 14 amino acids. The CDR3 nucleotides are TGTGCCAGCATTAGCGGGACAGGGGGACATGAGCAGTTCTTC. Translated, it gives CASISGTGGHEQFF.

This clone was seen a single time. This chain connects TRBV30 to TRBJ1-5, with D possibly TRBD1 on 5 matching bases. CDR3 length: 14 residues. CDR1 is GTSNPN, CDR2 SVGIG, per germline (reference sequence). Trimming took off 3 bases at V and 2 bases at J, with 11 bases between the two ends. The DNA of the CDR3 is TGTGCCTGGAGCTCACAGGCGGGCAATCAGCCCCAGCATTTT. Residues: CAWSSQAGNQPQHF.

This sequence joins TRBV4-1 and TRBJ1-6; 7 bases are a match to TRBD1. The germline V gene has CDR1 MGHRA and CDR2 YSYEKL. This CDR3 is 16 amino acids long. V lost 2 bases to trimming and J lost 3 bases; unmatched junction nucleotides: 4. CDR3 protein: CASSQTGVVYNSPLHF. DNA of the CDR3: TGCGCCAGCAGCCAAACAGGGGTTGTCTATAATTCACCCCTCCACTTT.

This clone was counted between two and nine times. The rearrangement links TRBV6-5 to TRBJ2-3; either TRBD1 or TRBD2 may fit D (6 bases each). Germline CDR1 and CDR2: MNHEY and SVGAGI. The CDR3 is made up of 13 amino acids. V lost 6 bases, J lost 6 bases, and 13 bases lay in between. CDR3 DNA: TGTGCCAGCAGCGGAGGGGGGATTGATACGCAGTATTTT. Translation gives CASSGGGIDTQYF.